Listed below are T cell receptor beta chains from one sample, sequenced in a study of cytomegalovirus exposure and HLA in healthy donors. TCRdb keeps only in-frame clones here, not all; method: immunoSEQ multiplex PCR. This sample carries 70,000 to 75,000 clones, approximately 94% of them seen once, and the ten largest clones take roughly 3%. Sequencing was carried out using PBMCs. The receptors stem from a woman between 18 and 29 years old in good health and CMV-seropositive. Both conserved end residues are part of each CDR3. Each record gives: clone size, V gene, D gene, J gene, CDR3 DNA, CDR3 protein. The D gene is left open where the match is weak. A row's size may be missing; if present it is once, few, many or a size class.

clone size: once; V gene: TRBV4-1; D gene: .; J gene: TRBJ1-2; CDR3 DNA: TGCGCCAGTGGGACCGGACAGCCAACCTATGGCTACACCTTC; CDR3 protein: CASGTGQPTYGYTF
clone size: .; V gene: TRBV10-2; D gene: .; J gene: TRBJ1-2; CDR3 DNA: TGCGCCAGCAGTGAGGGACAGACAAGCTATGGCTACACCTTC; CDR3 protein: CASSEGQTSYGYTF
clone size: .; V gene: TRBV14; D gene: TRBD2; J gene: TRBJ2-5; CDR3 DNA: TGTGCCAGCAGCCAAGCAGCGGGGGGAATGGAGACCCAGTACTTC; CDR3 protein: CASSQAAGGMETQYF
clone size: .; V gene: TRBV2; D gene: .; J gene: TRBJ1-2; CDR3 DNA: TGTGCCAGCAGTACTGAGTACTCCTCCTGCTTCTTC; CDR3 protein: CASSTEYSSCFF
clone size: once; V gene: TRBV6-1; D gene: .; J gene: TRBJ1-4; CDR3 DNA: TGTGCCAGCAGTGAAGTCAGGAATGAAAAACTGTTTTTT; CDR3 protein: CASSEVRNEKLFF
clone size: once; V gene: TRBV10-3; D gene: .; J gene: TRBJ1-1; CDR3 DNA: TGTGCCATCAGTGAGTCGTATGGAGGGATCACTGAAGCTTTCTTT; CDR3 protein: CAISESYGGITEAFF
clone size: .; V gene: TRBV18; D gene: .; J gene: TRBJ1-2; CDR3 DNA: TGTGCCAGCTCACCAGCGGGGGGCGGCGGCTACACCTTC; CDR3 protein: CASSPAGGGGYTF
clone size: .; V gene: TRBV10-2; D gene: TRBD2; J gene: TRBJ2-1; CDR3 DNA: TGCGCCAGCCTCTTGGCGGGGGGGTACAATGAGCAGTTCTTC; CDR3 protein: CASLLAGGYNEQFF
clone size: once; V gene: TRBV6-5; D gene: TRBD2; J gene: TRBJ2-3; CDR3 DNA: TGTGCCAGCAGTTCGCTAGCGGGGCCCGATACGCAGTATTTT; CDR3 protein: CASSSLAGPDTQYF
clone size: once; V gene: TRBV11-2; D gene: .; J gene: TRBJ2-3; CDR3 DNA: TGTGCCAGCAGCTTAACCAGGGTTGTGACAGATACGCAGTATTTT; CDR3 protein: CASSLTRVVTDTQYF
clone size: .; V gene: TRBV5-8; D gene: TRBD1; J gene: TRBJ1-5; CDR3 DNA: TGTGCCAGCAGCTCCGGGACAGGGGTACAGCCCCAGCATTTT; CDR3 protein: CASSSGTGVQPQHF
clone size: .; V gene: TRBV7-8; D gene: TRBD1; J gene: TRBJ1-2; CDR3 DNA: TGTGCCAGCAGCTCCCCCGAGACAGGGGCGTCCTATGGCTACACCTTC; CDR3 protein: CASSSPETGASYGYTF
clone size: .; V gene: TRBV5-4; D gene: TRBD2; J gene: TRBJ2-2; CDR3 DNA: TGTGCCAGCAGCTTGCTGTGGCTAGCGGGAGACACCGGGGAGCTGTTTTTT; CDR3 protein: CASSLLWLAGDTGELFF
clone size: .; V gene: TRBV7-2; D gene: TRBD1; J gene: TRBJ2-2; CDR3 DNA: TGTGCCAGCACCGCCTGGACAGGGAACACCGGGGAGCTGTTTTTT; CDR3 protein: CASTAWTGNTGELFF
clone size: .; V gene: TRBV6-1; D gene: TRBD1; J gene: TRBJ1-5; CDR3 DNA: TGTGCCAGCAGTGAGGGACAGGGTATGTTTCAGCCCCAGCATTTT; CDR3 protein: CASSEGQGMFQPQHF
clone size: .; V gene: TRBV30; D gene: TRBD2; J gene: TRBJ2-5; CDR3 DNA: TGTGCCTGGAGTCGGGGGGGTTGGCAAGAGACCCAGTACTTC; CDR3 protein: CAWSRGGWQETQYF
clone size: .; V gene: TRBV28; D gene: TRBD2; J gene: TRBJ2-3; CDR3 DNA: TGTGCCAGCAGTCCGGGGACTAGCGGGGGCACAGATACGCAGTATTTT; CDR3 protein: CASSPGTSGGTDTQYF
clone size: .; V gene: TRBV19; D gene: TRBD1; J gene: TRBJ1-5; CDR3 DNA: TGTGCCAGTAGTACGGGGACAGGGAGTCAGCCCCAGCATTTT; CDR3 protein: CASSTGTGSQPQHF
clone size: .; V gene: TRBV19; D gene: .; J gene: TRBJ2-5; CDR3 DNA: TGTGCCAGTGCCTCGCGGGGCTCGGAGACCCAGTACTTC; CDR3 protein: CASASRGSETQYF
clone size: .; V gene: TRBV5-8; D gene: .; J gene: TRBJ2-2; CDR3 DNA: TGTGCCAGCAGCCTGGGACTTCGCACCGGGGAGCTGTTTTTT; CDR3 protein: CASSLGLRTGELFF
clone size: .; V gene: TRBV30; D gene: .; J gene: TRBJ1-1; CDR3 DNA: TGTGCCTGGAGCCCAGCGCGCACTGAAGCTTTCTTT; CDR3 protein: CAWSPARTEAFF
clone size: .; V gene: TRBV28; D gene: .; J gene: TRBJ2-7; CDR3 DNA: TGTGCCAGCAGTTTATGGCCCAGGGGAGAACCCTACGAGCAGTACTTC; CDR3 protein: CASSLWPRGEPYEQYF
clone size: once; V gene: TRBV7-2; D gene: TRBD1; J gene: TRBJ1-5; CDR3 DNA: TGTGCCAGCAGCTCCCGGACAGGTGCTTTACAGCCCCAGCATTTT; CDR3 protein: CASSSRTGALQPQHF
clone size: .; V gene: TRBV5-6; D gene: .; J gene: TRBJ2-3; CDR3 DNA: TGTGCCAGCAGCCGGTGGGGCCGGGGGGCAGAACACACAGATACGCAGTATTTT; CDR3 protein: CASSRWGRGAEHTDTQYF
clone size: .; V gene: TRBV6-6; D gene: TRBD2; J gene: TRBJ2-1; CDR3 DNA: TGTGCCAGCAGTTCCTACGGACTAGCGGACAATGAGCAGTTCTTC; CDR3 protein: CASSSYGLADNEQFF
clone size: .; V gene: TRBV28; D gene: .; J gene: TRBJ2-7; CDR3 DNA: TGTGCCAGCAACCCCCCCGGAGGGCACTACGAGCAGTACTTC; CDR3 protein: CASNPPGGHYEQYF
clone size: .; V gene: TRBV29-1; D gene: TRBD2; J gene: TRBJ2-3; CDR3 DNA: TGCAGCGTGGTACTAGCGGGAGGAGGAAGCGATACGCAGTATTTT; CDR3 protein: CSVVLAGGGSDTQYF
clone size: .; V gene: TRBV7-3; D gene: .; J gene: TRBJ2-7; CDR3 DNA: TGTGCCAGCAGCTCGGGACACCCAGCCTACGAGCAGTACTTC; CDR3 protein: CASSSGHPAYEQYF
clone size: .; V gene: TRBV20-1; D gene: .; J gene: TRBJ2-7; CDR3 DNA: TGCAGTGCCAAATTAGCTGTCGAGCAGTACTTC; CDR3 protein: CSAKLAVEQYF
clone size: .; V gene: TRBV15; D gene: .; J gene: TRBJ2-7; CDR3 DNA: TGTGCCACCAGCAGAGAACAGCAACCCAACGAGCAGTACTTC; CDR3 protein: CATSREQQPNEQYF
clone size: .; V gene: TRBV5-8; D gene: TRBD1; J gene: TRBJ2-3; CDR3 DNA: TGTGCCAGCAGCTTTGACAGGGGGATTACAGATACGCAGTATTTT; CDR3 protein: CASSFDRGITDTQYF
clone size: .; V gene: TRBV6-6; D gene: TRBD1; J gene: TRBJ1-4; CDR3 DNA: TGTGCCAGCAGCTACAGGGGATATGAAAAACTGTTTTTT; CDR3 protein: CASSYRGYEKLFF
clone size: .; V gene: TRBV15; D gene: TRBD1; J gene: TRBJ2-7; CDR3 DNA: TGTGCCACCAGCAGGGAGACAGGGGTCGCCTACGAGCAGTACTTC; CDR3 protein: CATSRETGVAYEQYF
clone size: .; V gene: TRBV11-2; D gene: TRBD2; J gene: TRBJ2-1; CDR3 DNA: TGTGCCAGCAGCTGGACTAGCGGGATTGATGAGCAGTTCTTC; CDR3 protein: CASSWTSGIDEQFF
clone size: .; V gene: TRBV7-3; D gene: TRBD2; J gene: TRBJ2-1; CDR3 DNA: TGTGCCAGCAGCCCCCAAGGGCGGGAGGGCCCCTACAATGAGCAGTTCTTC; CDR3 protein: CASSPQGREGPYNEQFF
clone size: .; V gene: TRBV2; D gene: .; J gene: TRBJ1-5; CDR3 DNA: TGTGCCAGCAGCATAGAACGAGGCAATCAGCCCCAGCATTTT; CDR3 protein: CASSIERGNQPQHF
clone size: .; V gene: TRBV21-1; D gene: .; J gene: TRBJ1-5; CDR3 DNA: TGTGCCAGCAGCAACACCTACCTTGAACGCTTCGACAATCAGCCCCAGCATTTT; CDR3 protein: CASSNTYLERFDNQPQHF
clone size: few; V gene: TRBV19; D gene: TRBD1; J gene: TRBJ2-6; CDR3 DNA: TGTGCCAGCAGGGGGCTTTTCTCTGGGGCCAACGTCCTGACTTTC; CDR3 protein: CASRGLFSGANVLTF
clone size: .; V gene: TRBV18; D gene: .; J gene: TRBJ2-2; CDR3 DNA: TGTGCCAGCTCACCACGACAGGAGAACACCGGGGAGCTGTTTTTT; CDR3 protein: CASSPRQENTGELFF
clone size: .; V gene: TRBV5-1; D gene: TRBD2; J gene: TRBJ2-1; CDR3 DNA: TGCGCCAGCAGCTTTAGCGGGAGCTGGGGCAATGAGCAGTTCTTC; CDR3 protein: CASSFSGSWGNEQFF
clone size: .; V gene: TRBV7-9; D gene: TRBD1; J gene: TRBJ2-5; CDR3 DNA: TGTGCCAGCAGCTTCATCAGGGGGCGCCAAGAGACCCAGTACTTC; CDR3 protein: CASSFIRGRQETQYF
clone size: .; V gene: TRBV2; D gene: .; J gene: TRBJ1-2; CDR3 DNA: TGTGCCAGCAACCCTGCCCTCGGGGGGGCGGGCTACACCTTC; CDR3 protein: CASNPALGGAGYTF
clone size: few; V gene: TRBV19; D gene: .; J gene: TRBJ2-1; CDR3 DNA: TGTGCCAGTAGTATATCCTCCCAGAGGAATGAGCAGTTCTTC; CDR3 protein: CASSISSQRNEQFF
clone size: .; V gene: TRBV11-3; D gene: .; J gene: TRBJ2-2; CDR3 DNA: TGTGCCAGCAGCTTAGATCAGGGGGGATACACCGGGGAGCTGTTTTTT; CDR3 protein: CASSLDQGGYTGELFF
clone size: .; V gene: TRBV27; D gene: TRBD1; J gene: TRBJ2-2; CDR3 DNA: TGTGCCGCTCGGACAGGGGGCGTCCCCGGGGAGCTGTTTTTT; CDR3 protein: CAARTGGVPGELFF
clone size: .; V gene: TRBV6-1; D gene: .; J gene: TRBJ1-2; CDR3 DNA: TGTGCCAGCAGTGAGAGTGCAAATGGCTACACCTTC; CDR3 protein: CASSESANGYTF